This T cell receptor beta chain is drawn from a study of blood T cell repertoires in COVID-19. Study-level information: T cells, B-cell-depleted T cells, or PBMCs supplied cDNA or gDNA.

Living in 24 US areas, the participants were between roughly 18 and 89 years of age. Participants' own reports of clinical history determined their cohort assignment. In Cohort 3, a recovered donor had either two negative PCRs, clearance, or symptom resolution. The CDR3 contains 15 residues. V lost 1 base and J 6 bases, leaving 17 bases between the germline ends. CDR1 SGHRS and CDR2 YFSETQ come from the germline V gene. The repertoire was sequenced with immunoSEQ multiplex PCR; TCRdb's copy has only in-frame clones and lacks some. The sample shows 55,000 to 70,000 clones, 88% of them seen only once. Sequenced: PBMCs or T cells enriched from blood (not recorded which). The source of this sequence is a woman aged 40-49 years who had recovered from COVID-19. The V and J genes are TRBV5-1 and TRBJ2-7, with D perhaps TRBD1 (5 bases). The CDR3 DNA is TGCGCCAGCAGCTTGAGGCAGGGTGAGTCTCGCGAGCAGTACTTC. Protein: CASSLRQGESREQYF.